This T cell receptor (beta chain) was obtained from a study of cytomegalovirus exposure and HLA in healthy donors. On the study more broadly: Genetic ancestry analysis placed approximately 78% of the roughly 400 donors that were genotyped in the Caucasian-associated cluster.

CDR3 length: 13 residues. Germline V gives CDR1 LNHDA, CDR2 SQIVND (reference sequence). Trimming took off 8 bases at V and 4 bases at J, with 12 bases between the two ends. Primers: 60 Vbeta forward and 13 Jbeta reverse. Generated by immunoSEQ multiplex PCR, the TCRdb table keeps only in-frame clones and is missing some. The sample includes 90,000 or so clones, more than 75% of them seen just once. Notes on this clone: Its antigen is undetermined.

Study observations and caveats: Most TCRs appeared rarely, but some public TCRs recurred in many donors. A further, later analysis showed that HLA-associated TCR beta chains (compared with equally common others) were more clonally expanded. There were some V segments, including TRBV6-2 and TRBV6-3, excluded as indistinguishable.

This receptor was obtained from a woman aged 50 to 60 in good health and CMV-seropositive. This chain connects TRBV19 to TRBJ1-3, with D unresolved. The sample comprised PBMCs. The CDR3 nucleotides read TGTGCCAGTCTTATCGTCGGGGGAAACACCATATATTTT. Its translation: CASLIVGGNTIYF.